Shown below are 22 T cell receptor beta chains from a single sample sequenced in a study of cytomegalovirus exposure and HLA in healthy donors. A multiplex PCR was run with 60 Vbeta primers and 13 Jbeta primers. Sequencing used immunoSEQ multiplex PCR; TCRdb keeps in-frame clones, though not all of them. This sample has 160,000 or so clones; around four fifths occur once, and the top ten carry about 1.5%. Sequencing was done on a sample of PBMCs. The receptor source for this set is a woman in her thirties in good health and CMV-seronegative.

The genes are TRBV7-2 and TRBJ2-7; TRBD1 agrees at 7 bases. The CDR3 has 15 amino acids. Germline V gives CDR1 SGHTA, CDR2 FQGNSA. V shed 1 base and J 1 base; nucleotides not matched to a gene: 4. The CDR3 DNA reads TGTGCCAGCAGCTTAGGGGGGACAGCTTCCTACGAGCAGTACTTC. This codes for CASSLGGTASYEQYF. Using reference TRBV7-2 and TRBJ2-7 for the parts outside the CDR3, the full variable domain is GAGVSQSPSNKVTEKGKDVELRCDPISGHTALYWYRQSLGQGLEFLIYFQGNSAPDKSGLPSDRFSAERTGGSVSTLTIQRTQQEDSAVYLCASSLGGTASYEQYFGPGTRLTVT.

The CDR3 region has the DNA TGTGCCAGCAGGGGGGGACTAGCGGGGACCTACGAGCAGTACTTC. Protein: CASRGGLAGTYEQYF. This sequence joins TRBV2 and TRBJ2-7, with 13 bases that match TRBD2. Germline-derived CDR1 and CDR2 are SNHLY and FYNNEI. The CDR3 spans 15 residues. The ends lost 6 bases at V and 2 bases at J; junction bases unmatched: 4. Supplemented by reference TRBV2 and TRBJ2-7, the full variable domain reads EPEVTQTPSHQVTQMGQEVILRCVPISNHLYFYWYRQILGQKVEFLVSFYNNEISEKSEIFDDQFSVERPDGSNFTLKIRSTKLEDSAMYFCASRGGLAGTYEQYFGPGTRLTVT.

The chain carries TRBV30 and TRBJ2-6; TRBD1 aligns across 10 bases. V dropped 3 bases and J dropped 3; count of bases not matched to a gene: 8. The CDR3 is 17 residues long. Looked up from germline, CDR1 is GTSNPN and CDR2 is SVGIG (reference sequence). CDR3 amino acids: CAWRGGDRGGGANVLTF. In nucleotides, the CDR3 is TGTGCCTGGAGGGGCGGGGACAGGGGTGGTGGGGCCAACGTCCTGACTTTC.

The chain recombines TRBV30 with TRBJ1-6; unclear D gene. Trimming pared 2 bases from V and 14 bases from J, leaving 16 bases between. The CDR3 has 13 amino acids. Germline V gives CDR1 GTSNPN, CDR2 SVGIG (reference sequence). CDR3 sequence reads: CAWSLARNGALHF. In nucleotides, the CDR3 is TGTGCCTGGAGTCTAGCCCGTAATGGGGCCCTCCACTTT.

This sequence joins TRBV7-8 and TRBJ1-1; TRBD1 is a possible D gene (6 bases). In germline, CDR1 is SGHVS, CDR2 FQNEAQ. V lost 5 bases and J lost 1, with 11 bases in between. There are 14 residues in the CDR3. Here the CDR3 reads CASSEGQRNTEAFF. The CDR3 coding sequence is TGTGCCAGCAGCGAAGGACAGCGGAACACTGAAGCTTTCTTT.

This clone has a handful of counts. This chain uses TRBV5-1 with TRBJ1-2; 9 bases fit TRBD1. V shed 6 bases and J 4 bases; nucleotides not matched to a gene: 7. From germline, CDR1 is SGHRS and CDR2 YFSETQ. This CDR3 is 14 amino acids long. The DNA for the CDR3 is TGCGCCAGCAAACCGGGACAGGGCCTCTATGGCTACACCTTC. Its translation: CASKPGQGLYGYTF. The full variable domain, rest sourced from reference TRBV5-1 and TRBJ1-2, is KAGVTQTPRYLIKTRGQQVTLSCSPISGHRSVSWYQQTPGQGLQFLFEYFSETQRNKGNFPGRFSGRQFSNSRSEMNVSTLELGDSALYLCASKPGQGLYGYTFGSGTRLTVV.

The V call is TRBV28, the J call TRBJ1-6; weak D call: TRBD1 (5 bases). V lost 5 bases and J 13 bases, leaving 12 bases between the germline ends. The CDR3 is 12 residues long. Germline CDR1 MDHEN, CDR2 SYDVKM. CDR3 amino acids: CASSTGGRPLHF. The CDR3 nucleotides read TGTGCCAGCAGTACCGGGGGACGTCCCCTCCACTTT. Looking up the rest from reference TRBV28 and TRBJ1-6 gives the full variable domain: DVKVTQSSRYLVKRTGEKVFLECVQDMDHENMFWYRQDPGLGLRLIYFSYDVKMKEKGDIPEGYSVSREKKERFSLILESASTNQTSMYLCASSTGGRPLHFGNGTRLTVT.

This chain connects TRBV2 to TRBJ2-5; 7 bases match TRBD2. The CDR3 loop spans 14 amino acids. The V gene end was trimmed by 4 bases and the J gene end by 2 bases; junction bases not matched to a gene: 4. Germline-derived CDR1 and CDR2 are SNHLY and FYNNEI. The CDR3 sequence is CASSGWGGQETQYF. The CDR3 nucleotides are TGTGCCAGCAGTGGATGGGGGGGGCAAGAGACCCAGTACTTC. The full variable domain, completed using reference TRBV2 and TRBJ2-5, is EPEVTQTPSHQVTQMGQEVILRCVPISNHLYFYWYRQILGQKVEFLVSFYNNEISEKSEIFDDQFSVERPDGSNFTLKIRSTKLEDSAMYFCASSGWGGQETQYFGPGTRLLVL.

J is TRBJ2-3 and V is TRBV30; no firm D call. Trimming cost V 2 bases and J 0 bases, with 12 bases left between them. Germline assignment: CDR1 GTSNPN and CDR2 SVGIG (reference sequence). This CDR3 has 15 amino acids. The CDR3 region has the DNA TGTGCCTGGAGTTTAACCTTCACTAGCACAGATACGCAGTATTTT. Translating gives CAWSLTFTSTDTQYF.

This chain uses TRBV19 with TRBJ2-3; the match to TRBD1 covers 8 bases. Looked up from germline, CDR1 is LNHDA and CDR2 is SQIVND (reference sequence). CDR3 length: 14 residues. V lost 5 bases and J lost 6; bases outside the gene matches: 7. CDR3: CASSYTGGKDTQYF. The CDR3 DNA follows: TGTGCCAGTAGTTATACAGGGGGGAAGGATACGCAGTATTTT.

The chain combines TRBV29-1 with TRBJ1-1; tentatively, D is TRBD1 (6 bases). Trimming took off 7 bases at V and 11 bases at J, with 23 bases between the two ends. The CDR3 runs to 13 residues. Germline CDR1 SQVTM, CDR2 ANQGSEA. CDR3 sequence (DNA): TGCAGCGCACGGACAGCACCTTGGGTGGCCGCTTTCTTT. It codes for CSARTAPWVAAFF. The variable domain in full, with the rest retrieved from reference TRBV29-1 and TRBJ1-1, is SAVISQKPSRDICQRGTSLTIQCQVDSQVTMMFWYRQQPGQSLTLIATANQGSEATYESGFVIDKFPISRPNLTFSTLTVSNMSPEDSSIYLCSARTAPWVAAFFGQGTRLTVV.

This clone was seen just once. V gene TRBV2 combines with J gene TRBJ2-1; D might be TRBD2 (5 bases). Trimming shortened V by 8 bases and J by 8 bases, and 10 bases separated the two germline ends. Germline lookup yields CDR1 SNHLY and CDR2 FYNNEI. The CDR3 has 11 amino acids. The CDR3 here is CASRARDEQFF. Here the CDR3 DNA reads TGTGCCAGCCGCGCGAGGGATGAGCAGTTCTTC.

V is TRBV28 and J is TRBJ1-6; 7 bases match TRBD1. The CDR3 covers 15 residues. Germline V CDR1 and CDR2: MDHEN, SYDVKM. Unmatched junction bases numbered 8, after V lost 1 base and J lost 11 bases. The CDR3 sequence is CASSLFTQGDPPLHF. The DNA of the CDR3 is TGTGCCAGCAGTTTATTTACCCAGGGGGATCCACCCCTCCACTTT. Drawing the rest from reference TRBV28 and TRBJ1-6, the complete variable domain is DVKVTQSSRYLVKRTGEKVFLECVQDMDHENMFWYRQDPGLGLRLIYFSYDVKMKEKGDIPEGYSVSREKKERFSLILESASTNQTSMYLCASSLFTQGDPPLHFGNGTRLTVT.

This clone was observed a few times. This chain connects TRBV18 to TRBJ1-2, with 8 positions matching TRBD1. V lost 2 bases and J lost 12; bases outside the gene matches: 5. In germline, CDR1 is KGHSH, CDR2 LQKENI. The CDR3 has 12 amino acids. CDR3 in DNA: TGTGCCAGCTCACCAGACAGACAGGGGAACACCTTC. This encodes CASSPDRQGNTF.

In regard to this clone: The junction departs from the called germline gene at one end, perhaps through a read error. The J gene is TRBJ2-6, the V gene TRBV27; D possibly corresponds to TRBD1 (5 bases). The germline V gene has CDR1 MNHEY and CDR2 SMNVEV (reference sequence). The CDR3 spans 16 residues. CDR3 in amino acids: CASSLMANSGANGLTF. The CDR3 region has the DNA TGTGCCAGCAGTTTAATGGCGAACTCTGGGGCCAACGGCCTGACTTTC.

The CDR3 coding sequence is TGCGCCAGCAACTCTGGGGCAGGGCTGAATTCACCCCTCCACTTT. Translated: CASNSGAGLNSPLHF. The chain has TRBV5-1 and TRBJ1-6; a possible D gene is TRBD1 (5 bases). V was clipped by 6 bases and J by 7 bases, with 17 bases between them. CDR3 length: 15 amino acids. Germline loops: CDR1 SGHRS, CDR2 YFSETQ.

The chain recombines TRBV19 with TRBJ2-5; TRBD2 matches 7 bases. Germline lookup yields CDR1 LNHDA and CDR2 SQIVND (reference sequence). The CDR3 has 14 residues. V gave up 3 bases and J gave up 3 bases; unmatched junction bases: 4. CDR3 in amino acids: CASSIGGLKETQYF. In DNA form, the CDR3 reads TGTGCCAGTAGTATCGGGGGGTTGAAAGAGACCCAGTACTTC.

This chain connects TRBV5-6 to TRBJ1-6; D is uncertain. In germline, CDR1 is SGHDT, CDR2 YYEEEE. This CDR3 contains 16 residues. Deletions cut 1 base from V and 3 bases from J, with 11 bases between. The CDR3, as DNA: TGTGCCAGCAGCTTGAGGAACGGAGACTATAATTCACCCCTCCACTTT. Its translation: CASSLRNGDYNSPLHF.

Only a few counts were recorded for this clone. The CDR3 bases are TGTGCCAGCAGGGACAGTTACACAGATACGCAGTATTTT. Protein product: CASRDSYTDTQYF. The chain has TRBV5-4 and TRBJ2-3; TRBD1 is a possible D gene (6 bases). The CDR3 sequence is 13 residues long. From germline, CDR1 is SGHNT and CDR2 YYREEE (reference sequence). The V and J ends lost 5 bases and 2 bases respectively, with 9 bases between them.

This rearrangement joins TRBV27 to TRBJ1-6; TRBD1 agrees at 7 bases. The CDR3 contains 17 residues. Germline values: CDR1 MNHEY, CDR2 SMNVEV (reference sequence). The trim removed 2 bases at V and 4 bases at J, leaving 8 bases unmatched. The CDR3 here is CASSLEGTALYNSPLHF. The CDR3 DNA reads TGTGCCAGCAGTTTAGAGGGGACAGCCTTGTATAATTCACCCCTCCACTTT.

The chain has TRBV5-6 and TRBJ2-7, with 9 bases aligning to TRBD1. CDR3 size: 14 residues. The V gene's germline CDR1 is SGHDT and CDR2 YYEEEE. J gave up 1 base and V 4 bases, and 3 bases lay outside the gene matches. The CDR3 protein is CASSLDRGSYEQYF. The CDR3 coding sequence is TGTGCCAGCAGCCTGGACAGGGGTTCCTACGAGCAGTACTTC.

DNA for the CDR3: TGTGCCAGTAGTGGGCCCTTCTTATTCGGGGTGTCCGGGGAGCTGTTTTTT. Protein sequence: CASSGPFLFGVSGELFF. The chain carries TRBV19 and TRBJ2-2; D perhaps matches TRBD2 (5 bases). Germline-derived CDR1 and CDR2 are LNHDA and SQIVND (reference sequence). CDR3 length equals 17 residues. V gave up 5 bases and J gave up 6 bases, with 22 bases separating them.